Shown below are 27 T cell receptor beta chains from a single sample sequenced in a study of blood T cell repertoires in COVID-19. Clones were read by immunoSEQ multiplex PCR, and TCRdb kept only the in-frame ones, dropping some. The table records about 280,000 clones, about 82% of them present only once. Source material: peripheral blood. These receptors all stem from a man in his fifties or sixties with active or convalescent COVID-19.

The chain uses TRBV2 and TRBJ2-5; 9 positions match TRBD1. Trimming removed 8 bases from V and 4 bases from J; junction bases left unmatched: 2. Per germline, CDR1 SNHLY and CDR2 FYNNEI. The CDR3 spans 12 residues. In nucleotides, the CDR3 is TGTGCCAGCGAGGGACAGGGAGAGACCCAGTACTTC. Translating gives CASEGQGETQYF. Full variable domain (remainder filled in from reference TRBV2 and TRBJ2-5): EPEVTQTPSHQVTQMGQEVILRCVPISNHLYFYWYRQILGQKVEFLVSFYNNEISEKSEIFDDQFSVERPDGSNFTLKIRSTKLEDSAMYFCASEGQGETQYFGPGTRLLVL.

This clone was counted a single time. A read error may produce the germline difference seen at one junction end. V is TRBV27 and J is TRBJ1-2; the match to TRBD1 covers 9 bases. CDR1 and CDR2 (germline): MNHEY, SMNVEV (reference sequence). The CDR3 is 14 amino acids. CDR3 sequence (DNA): TGTGCCAGCAGTTTAAAGACCGGGACAGGGACAAATTTCTTC. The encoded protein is CASSLKTGTGTNFF.

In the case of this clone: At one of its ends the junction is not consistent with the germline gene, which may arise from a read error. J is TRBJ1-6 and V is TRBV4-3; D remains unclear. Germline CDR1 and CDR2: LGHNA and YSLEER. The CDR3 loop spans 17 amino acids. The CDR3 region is CASSQEGRMFHNSSLHF. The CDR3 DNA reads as TGCGCCAGCAGCCAAGAGGGCAGAATGTTCCATAATTCATCCCTCCACTTT.

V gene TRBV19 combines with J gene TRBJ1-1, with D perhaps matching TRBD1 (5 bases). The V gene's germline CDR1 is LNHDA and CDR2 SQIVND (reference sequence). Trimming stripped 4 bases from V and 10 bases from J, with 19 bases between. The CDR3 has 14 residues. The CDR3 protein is CASSKREGPVGAFF. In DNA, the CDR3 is TGTGCCAGTAGTAAAAGGGAGGGGCCGGTTGGAGCTTTCTTT.

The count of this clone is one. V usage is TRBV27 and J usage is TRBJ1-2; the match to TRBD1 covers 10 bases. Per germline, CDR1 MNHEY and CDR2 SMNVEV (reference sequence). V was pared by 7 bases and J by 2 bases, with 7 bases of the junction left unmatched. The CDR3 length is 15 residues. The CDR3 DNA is TGTGCCAGCACCCTACGGACAGGGGGAAACTATGGCTACACCTTC. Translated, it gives CASTLRTGGNYGYTF.

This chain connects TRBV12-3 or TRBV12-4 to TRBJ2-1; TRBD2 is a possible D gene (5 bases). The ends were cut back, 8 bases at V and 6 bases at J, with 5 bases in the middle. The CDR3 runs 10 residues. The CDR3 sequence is CASGGNEQFF. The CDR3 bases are TGTGCCAGCGGAGGCAATGAGCAGTTCTTC.

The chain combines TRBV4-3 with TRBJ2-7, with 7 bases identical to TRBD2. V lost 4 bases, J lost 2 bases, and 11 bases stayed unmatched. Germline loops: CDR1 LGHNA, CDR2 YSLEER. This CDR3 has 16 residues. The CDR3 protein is CASSLSTRGVPYEQYF. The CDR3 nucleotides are TGCGCCAGCAGCCTGTCAACACGGGGGGTCCCCTACGAGCAGTACTTC.

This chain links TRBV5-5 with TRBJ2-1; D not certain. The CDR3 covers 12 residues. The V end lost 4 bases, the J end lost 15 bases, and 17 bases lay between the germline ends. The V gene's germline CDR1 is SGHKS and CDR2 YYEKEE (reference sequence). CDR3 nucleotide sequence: TGTGCCAGCAGCATATGGCTAGATCTATGGTTCTTC. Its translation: CASSIWLDLWFF.

CDR3 in amino acids: CASSLDLASGSTGELFF. CDR3 nucleotides: TGTGCCAGCAGCTTAGATTTGGCTAGCGGGAGTACCGGGGAGCTGTTTTTT. The chain uses TRBV11-3 and TRBJ2-2, with 10 bases aligning to TRBD2. The CDR3 is 17 amino acids. V shed 0 bases and J 5 bases; nucleotides not matched to a gene: 6. The germline gives CDR1 SGHNT, CDR2 YENEEA.

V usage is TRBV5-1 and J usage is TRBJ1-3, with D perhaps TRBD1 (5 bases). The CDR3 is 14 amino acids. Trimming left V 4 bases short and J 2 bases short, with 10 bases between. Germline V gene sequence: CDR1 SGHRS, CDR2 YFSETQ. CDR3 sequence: CASSPGDAGNTIYF. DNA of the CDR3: TGCGCCAGCAGCCCGGGGGATGCTGGAAACACCATATATTTT.

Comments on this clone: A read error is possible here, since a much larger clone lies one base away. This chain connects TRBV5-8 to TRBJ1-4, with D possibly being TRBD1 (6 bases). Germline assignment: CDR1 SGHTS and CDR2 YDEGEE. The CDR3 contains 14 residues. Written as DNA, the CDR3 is TGTGCCAACAGCTTGCACCAGGGGAATGAAAAACTGTTTTTT. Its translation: CANSLHQGNEKLFF. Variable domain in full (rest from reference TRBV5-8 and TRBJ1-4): EAGVTQSPTHLIKTRGQQATLRCSPISGHTSVYWYQQALGLGLQFLLWYDEGEERNRGNFPPRFSGRQFPNYSSELNVNALELEDSALYLCANSLHQGNEKLFFGSGTQLSVL.

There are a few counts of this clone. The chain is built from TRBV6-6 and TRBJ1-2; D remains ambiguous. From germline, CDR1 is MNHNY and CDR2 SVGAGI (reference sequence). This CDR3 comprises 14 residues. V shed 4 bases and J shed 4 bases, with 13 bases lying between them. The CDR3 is CASSFKHPTYGYTF. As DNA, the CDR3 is TGTGCCAGCAGTTTTAAACATCCAACCTATGGCTACACCTTC.

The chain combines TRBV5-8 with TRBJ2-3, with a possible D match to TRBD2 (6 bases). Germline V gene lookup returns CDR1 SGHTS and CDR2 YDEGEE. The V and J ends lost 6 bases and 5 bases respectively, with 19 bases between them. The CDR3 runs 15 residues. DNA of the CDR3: TGTGCCAGCATCCGTACCGGGACTGAAGGAGATACGCAGTATTTT. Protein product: CASIRTGTEGDTQYF.

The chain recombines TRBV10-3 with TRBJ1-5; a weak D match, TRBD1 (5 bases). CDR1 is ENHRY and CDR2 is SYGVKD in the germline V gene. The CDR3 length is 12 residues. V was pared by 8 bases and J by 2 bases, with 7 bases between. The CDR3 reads CAISGGNQPQHF. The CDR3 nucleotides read TGTGCCATCTCGGGGGGCAATCAGCCCCAGCATTTT.

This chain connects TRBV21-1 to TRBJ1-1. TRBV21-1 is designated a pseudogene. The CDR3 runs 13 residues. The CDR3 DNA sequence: TGTGCCAGCAGCAGGCAGGGACTCACTGAAGCTTTCTTT. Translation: CASSRQGLTEAFF.

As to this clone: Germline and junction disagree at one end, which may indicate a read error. The CDR3 nucleotides are TGTGTCAGAAGCCGTAACAGGGGACATAGCAATCAGCCCCAGCATTTT. Its protein product is CVRSRNRGHSNQPQHF. The chain joins TRBV5-3 to TRBJ1-5; 7 bases line up with TRBD1. TRBV5-3 is labeled an ORF, and its function is uncertain. The CDR3 runs to 16 residues.

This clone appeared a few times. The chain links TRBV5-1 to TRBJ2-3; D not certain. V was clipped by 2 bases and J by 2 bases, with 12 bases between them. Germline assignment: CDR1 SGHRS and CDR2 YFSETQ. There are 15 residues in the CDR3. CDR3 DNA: TGCGCCAGCAGCTTAAACGGGTTCTTCACAGATACGCAGTATTTT. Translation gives CASSLNGFFTDTQYF.

CDR3 DNA sequence: TGTGCCATCAGTGGGGACAGGGTTTATGGCTACACCTTC. Its protein is CAISGDRVYGYTF. The chain carries TRBV10-3 and TRBJ1-2; 9 bases are shared with TRBD1. The length of the CDR3 is 13 residues. Germline lookup yields CDR1 ENHRY and CDR2 SYGVKD. The V gene end was trimmed by 4 bases and the J gene end by 5 bases; junction bases not matched to a gene: 2.

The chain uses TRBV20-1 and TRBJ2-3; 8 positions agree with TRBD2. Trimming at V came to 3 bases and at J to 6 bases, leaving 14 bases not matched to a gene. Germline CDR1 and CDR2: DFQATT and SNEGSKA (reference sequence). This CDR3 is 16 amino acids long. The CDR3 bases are TGCAGTGCTAGTCCCACTAGCGGTTTAGGGGGTGATACGCAGTATTTT. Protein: CSASPTSGLGGDTQYF.

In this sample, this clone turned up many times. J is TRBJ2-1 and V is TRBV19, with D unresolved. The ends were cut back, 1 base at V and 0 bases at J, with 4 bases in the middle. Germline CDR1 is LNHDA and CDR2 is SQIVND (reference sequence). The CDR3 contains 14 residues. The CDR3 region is CASSIASSYNEQFF. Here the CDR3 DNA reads TGTGCCAGTAGTATAGCGAGCTCCTACAATGAGCAGTTCTTC.

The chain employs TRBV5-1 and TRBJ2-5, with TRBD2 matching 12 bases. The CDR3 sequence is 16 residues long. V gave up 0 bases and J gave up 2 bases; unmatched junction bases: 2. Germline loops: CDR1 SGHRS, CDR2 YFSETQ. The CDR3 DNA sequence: TGCGCCAGCAGCTTGGGGACTAGCGGGGAACAAGAGACCCAGTACTTC. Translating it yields CASSLGTSGEQETQYF.

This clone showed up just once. This chain's CDR3 is CASSRRQGASGNTIYF. DNA for the CDR3: TGTGCCAGCAGTAGGCGACAGGGGGCCTCTGGAAACACCATATATTTT. This sequence joins TRBV9 and TRBJ1-3; TRBD1 matches at 10 bases. The CDR3 spans 16 residues. With 5 bases clipped from V and 0 bases from J, the junction kept 5 bases outside the gene matches. The germline V gene has CDR1 SGDLS and CDR2 YYNGEE.

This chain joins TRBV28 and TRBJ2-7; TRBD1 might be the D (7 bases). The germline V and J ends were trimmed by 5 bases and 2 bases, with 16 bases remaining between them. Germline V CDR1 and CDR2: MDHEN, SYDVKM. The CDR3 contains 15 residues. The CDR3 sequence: CASSPLAGGTYEQYF. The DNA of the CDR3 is TGTGCCAGCAGTCCCTTGGCAGGGGGGACCTACGAGCAGTACTTC. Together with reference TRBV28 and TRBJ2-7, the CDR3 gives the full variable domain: DVKVTQSSRYLVKRTGEKVFLECVQDMDHENMFWYRQDPGLGLRLIYFSYDVKMKEKGDIPEGYSVSREKKERFSLILESASTNQTSMYLCASSPLAGGTYEQYFGPGTRLTVT.

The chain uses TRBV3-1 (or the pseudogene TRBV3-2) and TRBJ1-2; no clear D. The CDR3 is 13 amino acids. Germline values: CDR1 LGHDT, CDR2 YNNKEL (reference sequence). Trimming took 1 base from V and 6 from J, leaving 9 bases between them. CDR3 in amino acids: CASSQARLDGYTF. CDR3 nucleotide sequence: TGTGCCAGCAGCCAAGCTCGTTTAGATGGCTACACCTTC.

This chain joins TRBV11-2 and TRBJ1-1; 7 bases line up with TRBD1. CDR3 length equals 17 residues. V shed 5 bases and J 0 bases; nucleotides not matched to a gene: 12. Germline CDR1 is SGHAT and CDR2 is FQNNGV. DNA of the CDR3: TGTGCCAGCAGCGTTCGCTTCAGGGGGAGCTTGAACACTGAAGCTTTCTTT. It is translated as CASSVRFRGSLNTEAFF.

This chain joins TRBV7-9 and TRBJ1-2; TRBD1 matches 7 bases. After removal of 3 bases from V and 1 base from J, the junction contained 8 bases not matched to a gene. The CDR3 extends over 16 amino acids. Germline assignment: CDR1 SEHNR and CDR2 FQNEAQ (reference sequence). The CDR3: CASSLVQGPLNYGYTF. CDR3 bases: TGTGCCAGCAGCTTGGTACAGGGGCCCCTTAACTATGGCTACACCTTC. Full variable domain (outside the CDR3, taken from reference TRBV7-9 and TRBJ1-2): DTGVSQNPRHKITKRGQNVTFRCDPISEHNRLYWYRQTLGQGPEFLTYFQNEAQLEKSRLLSDRFSAERPKGSFSTLEIQRTEQGDSAMYLCASSLVQGPLNYGYTFGSGTRLTVV.

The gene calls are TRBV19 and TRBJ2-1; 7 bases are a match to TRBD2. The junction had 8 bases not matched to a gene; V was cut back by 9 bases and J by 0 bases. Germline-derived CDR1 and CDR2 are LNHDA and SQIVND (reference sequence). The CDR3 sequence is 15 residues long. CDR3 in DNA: TGTGCCAGCGCATTGAGCGGGGCCTCCTACAATGAGCAGTTCTTC. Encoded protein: CASALSGASYNEQFF. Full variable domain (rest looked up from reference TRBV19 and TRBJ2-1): DGGITQSPKYLFRKEGQNVTLSCEQNLNHDAMYWYRQDPGQGLRLIYYSQIVNDFQKGDIAEGYSVSREKKESFPLTVTSAQKNPTAFYLCASALSGASYNEQFFGPGTRLTVL.